The clone carrying this T cell receptor (beta chain) was recorded many times. V was pared by 2 bases and J by 0 bases, with 11 bases between. Germline V lookup: CDR1 MDHEN, CDR2 SYDVKM. CDR3 length: 15 residues. The entry originates in a study of T cells in Graves' hyperthyroidism and ophthalmopathy. Progressors' blood was drawn at hyperthyroidism diagnosis, before ophthalmopathy symptoms. From RNA transcripts, TCR beta CDR3 regions were amplified. The HTBI set primed first-round TCR CDR3 RT-PCR. Using its own MiXCR run on the multiplex PCR reads, TCRdb lists one record per CDR3 protein. The repertoire includes about 250,000 distinct CDR3 sequences, roughly 15% of them detected once, and over 25% sits in the top ten.

Sequencing was performed on blood. V is TRBV28 and J is TRBJ2-7, with D possibly TRBD2 on 6 matching bases. This TCR came from a woman aged 45-59 years with Graves' hyperthyroidism that later progressed to Graves' ophthalmopathy. The CDR3 is CASSLPAGFSYEQYF. CDR3 nucleotide sequence: TGTGCCAGCAGTTTACCAGCGGGCTTCTCCTACGAGCAGTACTTC.